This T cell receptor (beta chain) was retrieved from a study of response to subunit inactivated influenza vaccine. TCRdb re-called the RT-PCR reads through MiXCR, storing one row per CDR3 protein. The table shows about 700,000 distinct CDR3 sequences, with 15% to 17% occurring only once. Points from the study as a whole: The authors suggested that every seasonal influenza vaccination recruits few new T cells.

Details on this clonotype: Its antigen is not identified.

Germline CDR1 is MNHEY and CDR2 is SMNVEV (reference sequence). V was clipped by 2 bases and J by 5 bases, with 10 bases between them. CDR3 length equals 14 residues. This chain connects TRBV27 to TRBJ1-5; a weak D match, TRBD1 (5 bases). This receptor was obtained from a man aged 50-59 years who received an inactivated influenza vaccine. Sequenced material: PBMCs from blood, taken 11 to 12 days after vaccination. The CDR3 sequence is CASSLAGWDQPQHF. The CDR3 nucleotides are TGTGCCAGCAGTTTAGCAGGGTGGGATCAGCCCCAGCATTTT.